The 12 T cell receptor beta chains below were found in one sample sequenced in a study of immune evolution from preneoplasia to lung adenocarcinoma. Some clones are missing from TCRdb's copy, which holds only in-frame ones; the method was immunoSEQ multiplex PCR. The profile shows roughly 6,600 clones, 65% to 80% of them singletons. Sequencing was done on a sample of FFPE lung adenocarcinoma in situ tissue. The receptors originated from a person in their sixties or seventies with lung adenocarcinoma.

As for this clone: The junction departs from germline at one end; a sequencing error may be responsible. The chain uses TRBV7-7 and TRBJ2-3, with D unclear. CDR3 length: 14 amino acids. CDR1 and CDR2 (germline): SSHAT, FNYEAQ (reference sequence). The CDR3 sequence is CASSQLQGTDTQYF. The CDR3 DNA follows: TGTGCTAGCAGCCAGCTTCAGGGCACAGATACGCAGTATTTT.

The V and J genes are TRBV7-9 and TRBJ1-4; D perhaps matches TRBD1 (5 bases). The V gene lost 2 bases and the J gene lost 4 bases, with 8 bases spanning the gap. CDR1 is SEHNR and CDR2 is FQNEAQ in the germline V gene (reference sequence). The CDR3 sequence is 14 residues long. The CDR3 sequence is CASSLRGINEKLFF. The CDR3, as DNA: TGTGCCAGCAGCTTACGGGGGATTAATGAAAAACTGTTTTTT. Full variable domain (rest looked up from reference TRBV7-9 and TRBJ1-4): DTGVSQNPRHKITKRGQNVTFRCDPISEHNRLYWYRQTLGQGPEFLTYFQNEAQLEKSRLLSDRFSAERPKGSFSTLEIQRTEQGDSAMYLCASSLRGINEKLFFGSGTQLSVL.

The V gene is TRBV7-8, the J gene TRBJ1-2; D uncertain. The length of the CDR3 is 13 residues. V lost 1 base, J lost 7 bases, and 10 bases lay in between. The germline V gene encodes CDR1 SGHVS and CDR2 FQNEAQ. The DNA of the CDR3 is TGTGCCAGCAGCTTAGTTCCCGAACTTGGCTACACCTTC. It specifies CASSLVPELGYTF.

The chain joins TRBV2 to TRBJ1-5; D is unresolved. This CDR3 spans 15 amino acids. Per germline, CDR1 SNHLY and CDR2 FYNNEI. With 2 bases removed from V and 1 base from J, the gap between germline ends came to 9 bases. The CDR3 DNA is TGTGCCAGCAGTGAACCACTGAGGAGCAATCAGCCCCAGCATTTT. Its protein is CASSEPLRSNQPQHF.

J is TRBJ2-7 and V is TRBV19; TRBD2 might be the D (5 bases). Germline V gene lookup returns CDR1 LNHDA and CDR2 SQIVND (reference sequence). The V end was cut by 5 bases, the J end by 1 base, with 9 bases between. The CDR3 covers 13 residues. DNA of the CDR3: TGTGCCAGTAGTGACGAGGGATCCTACGAGCAGTACTTC. It encodes CASSDEGSYEQYF.

V gene TRBV12-5 combines with J gene TRBJ1-5; D is ambiguous. The CDR3 runs to 13 residues. The germline V gene has CDR1 LGHNT and CDR2 FRNRAP. Trimming shortened V by 4 bases and J by 8 bases, and 12 bases separated the two germline ends. The CDR3 region is CASGSNVDEPQHF. The CDR3 DNA follows: TGTGCTAGTGGTTCCAACGTGGATGAGCCCCAGCATTTT.

V and J are TRBV6-9 and TRBJ1-2; no definite D call. The V gene lost 2 bases and the J gene lost 5 bases, with 12 bases spanning the gap. The CDR3 is 14 residues long. The germline gives CDR1 MNHGY, CDR2 SVAAGI. CDR3 in amino acids: CASSYLALWYGYTF. CDR3 coding DNA: TGTGCCAGCAGTTATCTTGCCCTCTGGTATGGCTACACCTTC.

With regard to this clone: Other nucleotide sequences in the sample specify the same CDR3. V and J are TRBV7-3 and TRBJ1-2, with TRBD1 identical over 9 bases. Looked up from germline, CDR1 is SGHTA and CDR2 is FQGTGA. The junction had 5 bases not matched to a gene; V was cut back by 5 bases and J by 7 bases. The CDR3 covers 13 residues. CDR3 sequence (DNA): TGTGCCAGCAGCACGGACAGGGGTAGTGGCTACACCTTC. Translated: CASSTDRGSGYTF. Full variable domain (missing parts from reference TRBV7-3 and TRBJ1-2): GAGVSQTPSNKVTEKGKYVELRCDPISGHTALYWYRQSLGQGPEFLIYFQGTGAADDSGLPNDRFFAVRPEGSVSTLKIQRTERGDSAVYLCASSTDRGSGYTFGSGTRLTVV.

This clone came up once. The V call is TRBV11-3, the J call TRBJ2-1; possible D gene TRBD2, 5 bases. Trimming pared 5 bases from V and 4 bases from J, leaving 15 bases between. Germline loops: CDR1 SGHNT, CDR2 YENEEA. This CDR3 comprises 15 residues. CDR3 DNA sequence: TGTGCCAGCAGCATAGGAGGAGTAGGATACAATGAGCAGTTCTTC. It is translated as CASSIGGVGYNEQFF.

The chain has TRBV30 and TRBJ2-3; no firm D call. The CDR3 is 11 residues long. Per the germline V gene, CDR1 is GTSNPN and CDR2 is SVGIG (reference sequence). Deletions cut 4 bases from V and 2 bases from J, with 4 bases between. The CDR3 loop is CAWTVTDTQYF. The CDR3 nucleotides are TGTGCCTGGACTGTCACAGATACGCAGTATTTT.

This chain joins TRBV5-1 and TRBJ2-5, with 9 bases that match TRBD2. The germline CDR1 and CDR2 sequences are SGHRS and YFSETQ. After removal of 2 bases from V and 2 bases from J, the junction contained 7 bases not matched to a gene. This CDR3 contains 16 residues. The CDR3 DNA follows: TGCGCCAGCAGCTTCCTAGCGGGGTCATCTCAAGAGACCCAGTACTTC. Its translation is CASSFLAGSSQETQYF. The full variable domain, rest sourced from reference TRBV5-1 and TRBJ2-5, is KAGVTQTPRYLIKTRGQQVTLSCSPISGHRSVSWYQQTPGQGLQFLFEYFSETQRNKGNFPGRFSGRQFSNSRSEMNVSTLELGDSALYLCASSFLAGSSQETQYFGPGTRLLVL.

This chain connects TRBV9 to TRBJ1-2; 7 nucleotides match TRBD1. Germline CDR1 SGDLS, CDR2 YYNGEE. The CDR3 extends over 14 amino acids. Trimming at V came to 4 bases and at J to 2 bases, leaving 5 bases not matched to a gene. The CDR3 DNA is TGTGCCAGCAGCCCGAGAGGGGGCAACTATGGCTACACCTTC. This encodes CASSPRGGNYGYTF.